The 10 T cell receptor beta chains given below trace back to one sample, sequenced in a study of identical twins. TCRdb itself ran the 5' RACE reads through MiXCR, one entry per CDR3 protein. There are about 720,000 distinct CDR3 sequences in the sample; 18% occur only once, and about an eighth lies in the top ten. These data were also filed under a second study, of T cells expressing NK-cell markers.

Material for sequencing was PBMCs. All receptors come from a woman aged 18 to 35 in good health.

This chain connects TRBV5-1 to TRBJ1-1; no clear D. CDR1 and CDR2 from the germline V gene are SGHRS and YFSETQ. Trimming shortened V by 0 bases and J by 5 bases, and 11 bases separated the two germline ends. The length of the CDR3 is 14 residues. The CDR3: CASSLVGEQTEAFF. In DNA, the CDR3 is TGCGCCAGCAGCTTGGTTGGGGAACAGACTGAAGCTTTCTTT.

This clonotype was counted ten times or more. This sequence joins TRBV29-1 and TRBJ2-3, with 11 bases aligning to TRBD2. The V and J ends lost 3 bases and 8 bases, in that order; junction bases with no gene match: 10. Germline loops: CDR1 SQVTM, CDR2 ANQGSEA. The CDR3 length is 15 residues. The DNA of the CDR3 is TGCAGCGTTGACATGTTTAGCGGGAGGGCCGGTACGCAGTATTTT. Its translation: CSVDMFSGRAGTQYF.

The chain is built from TRBV2 and TRBJ1-2; D is perhaps TRBD1 (5 bases). Looked up from germline, CDR1 is SNHLY and CDR2 is FYNNEI. V dropped 5 bases and J dropped 1 base, with 11 bases sitting between them. The CDR3 is 14 residues long. The CDR3 loop reads CASSTRQSNYGYTF. The CDR3 DNA sequence: TGTGCCAGCAGTACCAGACAGAGTAACTATGGCTACACCTTC. The full variable domain, rest sourced from reference TRBV2 and TRBJ1-2, is EPEVTQTPSHQVTQMGQEVILRCVPISNHLYFYWYRQILGQKVEFLVSFYNNEISEKSEIFDDQFSVERPDGSNFTLKIRSTKLEDSAMYFCASSTRQSNYGYTFGSGTRLTVV.

This clonotype was seen a handful of times. J is TRBJ1-5 and V is TRBV10-3; 7 bases match TRBD1. CDR1 and CDR2 from the germline V gene are ENHRY and SYGVKD. Trimming took 7 bases from V and 5 from J; bases not matched to a gene: 5. The CDR3 is 13 residues long. The CDR3 DNA reads as TGTGCCATCAAGGACAGGACCTATCAGCCCCAGCATTTT. The encoded protein is CAIKDRTYQPQHF.

This clonotype was seen more than once but under ten times. The rearrangement links TRBV7-9 to TRBJ2-5; either TRBD1 or TRBD2 may fit D (5 bases each). Trimming took off 4 bases at V and 1 base at J, with 7 bases between the two ends. The CDR3 loop spans 13 amino acids. The germline V gene has CDR1 SEHNR and CDR2 FQNEAQ (reference sequence). The chain's CDR3 is CASSSGAQETQYF. The CDR3 DNA reads TGTGCCAGCAGCTCCGGGGCCCAAGAGACCCAGTACTTC.

This clonotype was seen a few times. This chain connects TRBV6-5 to TRBJ2-1; no reliable D call. CDR1 MNHEY and CDR2 SVGAGI come from the germline V gene. CDR3 length: 16 residues. Trimming took 4 bases from V and 2 from J, leaving 15 bases between them. DNA for the CDR3: TGTGCCAGCAGTTCCCCGCCCCGAAGACCCTACAATGAGCAGTTCTTC. Translated: CASSSPPRRPYNEQFF.

This clonotype has a handful of counts. V usage is TRBV12-3 or TRBV12-4 and J usage is TRBJ2-2, with D uncertain. This CDR3 is built from 15 residues. The V end was cut by 5 bases, the J end by 1 base, with 11 bases between. DNA of the CDR3: TGTGCCAGCAGTCCCTTGGCGGTGAACACCGGGGAGCTGTTTTTT. It yields the protein CASSPLAVNTGELFF.

This clonotype was seen a handful of times. CDR3 loop: CSSTGTGGINEQFF. The CDR3 region has the DNA TGCAGTTCTACCGGGACAGGTGGGATCAATGAGCAGTTCTTC. This chain joins TRBV20-1 and TRBJ2-1, with 8 positions matching TRBD1. The CDR3 is made up of 14 amino acids. V shed 8 bases, J shed 6 bases, and the junction held 12 bases outside the gene matches. Germline values: CDR1 DFQATT, CDR2 SNEGSKA (reference sequence).

The V call is TRBV20-1, the J call TRBJ2-7, with TRBD2 as a possible D gene (6 bases). The CDR3 extends over 14 amino acids. Trimming removed 2 bases from V and 7 bases from J, with 18 bases in between. Germline CDR1 is DFQATT and CDR2 is SNEGSKA (reference sequence). CDR3 sequence reads: CSARQTRGRLEQYF. As DNA, the CDR3 is TGCAGTGCTAGACAGACGCGGGGACGTTTAGAGCAGTACTTC.

This clonotype was counted at least ten times. The V gene is TRBV6-1, the J gene TRBJ2-7, with TRBD1 matching 8 bases. V lost 7 bases, J lost 2 bases, and 10 bases stayed unmatched. CDR3 length: 15 residues. Germline CDR1 is MNHNS and CDR2 is SASEGT. The CDR3 reads CASNLGQGTTYEQYF. The CDR3 nucleotides read TGTGCCAGCAACCTTGGACAGGGAACGACCTACGAGCAGTACTTC.